This TCR beta chain was identified in a study of T cell responses to AZD1222 COVID-19 vaccine. The CDR3 has 14 amino acids. Germline assignment: CDR1 SQVTM and CDR2 ANQGSEA. Deletions cut 7 bases from V and 2 bases from J, with 15 bases between. On this clone: Its antigen is not identified.

The protocol was immunoSEQ multiplex PCR, while the TCRdb copy is restricted to in-frame clones and leaves out a portion. The repertoire holds some 150,000 clones, 90% seen once, with 1.5% to 2% in the top ten. Findings and limits, study-wide: At baseline, seropositivity was found in only a handful of AZD1222 recipients. Spike-specific TCR breadth and depth went up after people got two AZD1222 doses. Donors were chiefly white British, with a greater number of females, and clonal diversity was perhaps underestimated.

This sample comprised peripheral blood, obtained on day 0 of AZD1222 vaccination. The chain joins TRBV29-1 to TRBJ1-5; D is possibly TRBD1 (6 bases). This receptor was identified in an adult in good health. The CDR3 region has the DNA TGCAGCGCCAAACGGGGGCCAGGCAATCAGCCCCAGCATTTT. It specifies CSAKRGPGNQPQHF. Full variable domain (rest looked up from reference TRBV29-1 and TRBJ1-5): SAVISQKPSRDICQRGTSLTIQCQVDSQVTMMFWYRQQPGQSLTLIATANQGSEATYESGFVIDKFPISRPNLTFSTLTVSNMSPEDSSIYLCSAKRGPGNQPQHFGDGTRLSIL.